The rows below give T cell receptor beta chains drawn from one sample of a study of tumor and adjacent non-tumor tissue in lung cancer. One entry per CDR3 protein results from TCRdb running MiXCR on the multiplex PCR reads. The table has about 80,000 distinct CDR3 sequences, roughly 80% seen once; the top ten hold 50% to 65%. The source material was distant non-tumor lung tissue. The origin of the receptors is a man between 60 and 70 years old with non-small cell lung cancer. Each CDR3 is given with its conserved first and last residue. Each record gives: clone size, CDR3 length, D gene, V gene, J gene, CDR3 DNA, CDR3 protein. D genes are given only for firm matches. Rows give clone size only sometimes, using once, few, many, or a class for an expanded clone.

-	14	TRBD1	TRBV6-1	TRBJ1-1	TGTGCCAGCAGTGAAGACAGGGGCGACACTGAAGCCTCATTT	CASSEDRGDTEASF
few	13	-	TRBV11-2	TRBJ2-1	TGTGCCAGCAGCTTGGAGGGATACGGTGAGCAGTTCTTC	CASSLEGYGEQFF
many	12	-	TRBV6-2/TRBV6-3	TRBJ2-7	TGTGCCAGCAGAGGCAGCTCCTACGAGCAGTACTTC	CASRGSSYEQYF
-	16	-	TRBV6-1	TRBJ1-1	TGTGTCAGCCTAGAGGGATACAGGGCCGGGAGGACTGAAGCTTTCTTT	CVSLEGYRAGRTEAFF
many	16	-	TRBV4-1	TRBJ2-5	TGCGCCAGCAGCCAAGCGGGTAGGGGCCTGTCGGAGACCCAGTACTTC	CASSQAGRGLSETQYF
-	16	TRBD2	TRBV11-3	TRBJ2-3	TGTGCCAGCAGCTTACTTGTGGGGGGGTACACAGATACGCAGTATTTT	CASSLLVGGYTDTQYF
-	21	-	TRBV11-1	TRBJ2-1	TGTGCCAGCAGCTTAGCTTGGGGCAAGGGGCTTAGTCGAAGCTCCTACAATAAGCAGTTCTTC	CASSLAWGKGLSRSSYNKQFF
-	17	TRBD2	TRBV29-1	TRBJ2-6	TGCAGCGCCTCTTCCGGGACTAGTGGCTCTGAGACCAACGTCCTGACTTTC	CSASSGTSGSETNVLTF
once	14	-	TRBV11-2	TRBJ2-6	TGTGCCAGCGGTCCCATCTCTGAGGCCAACGTCATGACTTTC	CASGPISEANVMTF
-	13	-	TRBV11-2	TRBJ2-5	TGTGCCAGCAGCTTATGGGGGCAAGAGACCCAGTATTTC	CASSLWGQETQYF
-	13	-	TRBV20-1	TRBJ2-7	TGCAGTGCTATGGGGATGGTTATAGGCGAGCAGTACTTT	CSAMGMVIGEQYF
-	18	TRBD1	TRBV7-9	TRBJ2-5	TGTGCCAGCAGCTGTTCATCTGGGACAGGGAGATTCCAAGAGACCCAGTACTTC	CASSCSSGTGRFQETQYF
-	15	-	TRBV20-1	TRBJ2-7	TGCAATGCTAGGGGAGGTAACGGGCTGTTGGGCGAGCAGTACTTC	CNARGGNGLLGEQYF
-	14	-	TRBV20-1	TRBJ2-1	TGCAGTGCTAGAGGAGCAGTAAATTACAATGAGCAGTTATTC	CSARGAVNYNEQLF
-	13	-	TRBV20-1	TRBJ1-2	TGCAGTGCTGCTCCAGGGACTACTGACTGCTACACCTTC	CSAAPGTTDCYTF
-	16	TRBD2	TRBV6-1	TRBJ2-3	TGTGCCAGCACCGGACTAGCTGTGGGCCTCACAGATACGCAGTATTTT	CASTGLAVGLTDTQYF
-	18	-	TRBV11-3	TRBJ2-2	TGTGCCAGCAGCTCCCGGGGGGCGGAAGGGTACAGAGCCGGGGAGCTGTTTTTT	CASSSRGAEGYRAGELFF
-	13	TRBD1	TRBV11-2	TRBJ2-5	TGTGCCAGCGGCTCTACAGGGGAAGAAACCCGGTATTTC	CASGSTGEETRYF
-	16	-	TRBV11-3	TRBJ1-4	TGTGCTAGCAGCTTAGATCAAACCAGGGTAGAAGAAAAACTGTTTTTT	CASSLDQTRVEEKLFF
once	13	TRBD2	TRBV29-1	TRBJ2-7	TGCAGCGTGGGGAGTAGCGGGAGCCCCGAACAGTATTTC	CSVGSSGSPEQYF
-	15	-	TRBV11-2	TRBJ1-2	TGTGTCAGCAATCTCGATGGTAGGGGTAACTATGGCTACACCTTC	CVSNLDGRGNYGYTF
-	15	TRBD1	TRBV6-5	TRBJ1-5	TGTGCCAGCAGATACAGTGGACAGGATAGTCAACCCCAGCATTTT	CASRYSGQDSQPQHF
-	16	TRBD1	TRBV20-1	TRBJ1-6	TGCTGTGCTGAGCGCCTCGGAGACAGGGGTTATTCAGCCCTCCACTTC	CCAERLGDRGYSALHF
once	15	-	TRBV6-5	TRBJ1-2	TGTGCCAGCAGTTACAATAGAGACAGAAAGGGTGGCTATATCTTC	CASSYNRDRKGGYIF
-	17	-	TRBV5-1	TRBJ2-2	TGCGCCAGCAGCGAAAACTACGGGACATCGAACACCGGTGAGCGGTTTTTT	CASSENYGTSNTGERFF
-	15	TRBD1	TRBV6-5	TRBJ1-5	TGTGCCAGCAGTCACAGTGGACAGGGTAGTCAACTCCAGCATTTT	CASSHSGQGSQLQHF
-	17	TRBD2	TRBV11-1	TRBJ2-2	TGTGCCACCAGCCCGACTAGCGGGGGGGCTAACACCGGGGAGTTGTTTTTT	CATSPTSGGANTGELFF
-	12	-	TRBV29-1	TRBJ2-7	TGCAGCGTTGGAAAGGGGACTCACGAGCAGTACTTC	CSVGKGTHEQYF
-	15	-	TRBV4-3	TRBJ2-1	TGCGCTAACAGCCAGGTGGGAAGGCTAGCCAATGAGCAGTGCTTC	CANSQVGRLANEQCF
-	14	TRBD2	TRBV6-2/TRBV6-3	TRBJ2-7	TGTGCCAACAGTAAGCCTAGCGGAAGCTACGAGCAGTACTTC	CANSKPSGSYEQYF
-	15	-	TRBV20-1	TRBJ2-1	TGCAGTGCTAGAAGGCTAGCCACCTCCTACAACGAGCAGTTCTTC	CSARRLATSYNEQFF
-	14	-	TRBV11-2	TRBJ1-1	TGTGCCAGCAGTATCCCCCTGGGACAACATGAGGCTTTCTTT	CASSIPLGQHEAFF
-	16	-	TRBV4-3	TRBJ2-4	TGCGCCAGCAACCAAGATACCGGGGCAGGGGAAAACATTCAGTACTTC	CASNQDTGAGENIQYF
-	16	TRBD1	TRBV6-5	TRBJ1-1	TGTGCCAGCAGTTACAGCAGGACAGGGCGGAACACTGAAGCTTTCTTT	CASSYSRTGRNTEAFF
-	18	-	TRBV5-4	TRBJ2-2	TGTGGCAGCAGCTTGGATGGTCAGCGGCAAACGACCACCGGGGAGCTGTTTTTT	CGSSLDGQRQTTTGELFF
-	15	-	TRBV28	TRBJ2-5	TGTGCCAGCAGTTCAGGGGGGATGGGGCGGGAGACCCAGTACTTC	CASSSGGMGRETQYF
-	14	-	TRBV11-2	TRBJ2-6	TGTGCCAGCAGACCTACCTCCGGGGCCAACGTCCTGACTTTC	CASRPTSGANVLTF